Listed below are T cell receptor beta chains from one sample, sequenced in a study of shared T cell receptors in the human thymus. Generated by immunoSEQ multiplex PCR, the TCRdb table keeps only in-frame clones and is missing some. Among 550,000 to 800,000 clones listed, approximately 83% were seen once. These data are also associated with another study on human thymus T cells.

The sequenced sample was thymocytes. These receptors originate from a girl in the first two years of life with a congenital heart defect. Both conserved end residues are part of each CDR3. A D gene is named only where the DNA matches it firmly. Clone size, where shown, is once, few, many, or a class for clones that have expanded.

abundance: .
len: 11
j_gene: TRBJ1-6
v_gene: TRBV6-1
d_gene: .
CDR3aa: CASNGDSPLHF
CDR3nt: TGTGCCAGCAACGGTGATTCACCCCTCCACTTT

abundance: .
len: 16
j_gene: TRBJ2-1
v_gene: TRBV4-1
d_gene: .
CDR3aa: CASSHWTASSYNEQFF
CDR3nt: TGCGCCAGCAGCCACTGGACTGCTAGCTCCTACAATGAGCAGTTCTTC

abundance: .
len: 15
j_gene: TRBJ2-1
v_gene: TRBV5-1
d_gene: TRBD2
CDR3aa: CASRLAGGDGGEQFF
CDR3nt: TGCGCCAGCAGACTAGCGGGGGGGGACGGCGGGGAGCAGTTCTTC

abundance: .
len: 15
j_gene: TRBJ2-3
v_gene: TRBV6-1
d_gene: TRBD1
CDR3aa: CASSEVWDRTDTQYF
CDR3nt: TGTGCCAGCAGTGAAGTTTGGGACAGAACAGATACGCAGTATTTT

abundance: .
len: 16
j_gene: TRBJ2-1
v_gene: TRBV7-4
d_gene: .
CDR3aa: CASSPTGKAGDNEQFF
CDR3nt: TGTGCCAGCAGCCCGACCGGCAAGGCAGGGGACAATGAGCAGTTCTTC

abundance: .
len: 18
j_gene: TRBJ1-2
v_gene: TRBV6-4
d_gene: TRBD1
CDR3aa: CASSRNFRTGTDFWSYTF
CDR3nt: TGTGCCAGCAGTCGCAATTTCCGTACCGGGACAGACTTTTGGAGCTACACCTTC

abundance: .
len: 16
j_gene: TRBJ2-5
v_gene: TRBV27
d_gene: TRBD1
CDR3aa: CASSSGQGPWWETQYF
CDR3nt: TGTGCCAGCAGTTCGGGACAGGGGCCTTGGTGGGAGACCCAGTACTTC

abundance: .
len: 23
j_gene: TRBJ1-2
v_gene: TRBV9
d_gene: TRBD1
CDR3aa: CASSVERGQGIGVDAGVRLGYTF
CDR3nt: TGTGCCAGCAGCGTAGAGCGAGGACAGGGGATCGGGGTCGATGCGGGGGTCCGACTGGGCTACACCTTC

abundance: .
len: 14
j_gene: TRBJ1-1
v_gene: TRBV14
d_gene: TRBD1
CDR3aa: CASSQRTGHTEAFF
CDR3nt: TGTGCCAGCAGCCAGAGGACAGGGCACACTGAAGCTTTCTTT

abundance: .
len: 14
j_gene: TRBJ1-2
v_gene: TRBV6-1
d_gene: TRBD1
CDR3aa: CASSATTGYYGYTF
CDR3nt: TGTGCCAGCAGTGCGACGACAGGGTACTATGGCTACACCTTC

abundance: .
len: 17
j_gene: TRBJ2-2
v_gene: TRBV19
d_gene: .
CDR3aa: CASSINESRGRTGELFF
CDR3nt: TGTGCCAGTAGTATAAACGAATCCAGGGGTCGAACCGGGGAGCTGTTTTTT

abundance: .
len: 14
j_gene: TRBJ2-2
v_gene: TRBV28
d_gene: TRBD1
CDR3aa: CASSRGQGSGELFF
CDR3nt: TGTGCCAGCAGTAGGGGACAGGGAAGCGGGGAGCTGTTTTTT

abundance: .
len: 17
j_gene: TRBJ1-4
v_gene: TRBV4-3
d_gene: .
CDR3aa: CASSQDPRDPQGEKLFF
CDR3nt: TGCGCCAGCAGCCAAGATCCACGAGACCCTCAGGGTGAAAAACTGTTTTTT

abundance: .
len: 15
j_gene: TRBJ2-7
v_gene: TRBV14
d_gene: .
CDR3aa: CASSQGRRGSYEQYF
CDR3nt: TGTGCCAGCAGCCAAGGTCGAAGGGGCTCCTACGAGCAGTACTTC

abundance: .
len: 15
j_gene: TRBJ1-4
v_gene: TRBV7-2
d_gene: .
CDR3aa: CASSLATGGTEKLFF
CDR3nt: TGTGCCAGCAGCTTAGCGACGGGCGGGACTGAAAAACTGTTTTTT

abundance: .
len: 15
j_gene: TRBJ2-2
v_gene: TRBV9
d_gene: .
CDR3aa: CASSVGYRNTGELFF
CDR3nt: TGTGCCAGCAGCGTTGGATACAGGAACACCGGGGAGCTGTTTTTT

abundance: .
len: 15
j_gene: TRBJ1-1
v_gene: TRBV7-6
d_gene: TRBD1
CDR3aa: CASSLATGMNTEAFF
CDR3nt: TGTGCCAGCAGCTTAGCGACAGGGATGAACACTGAAGCTTTCTTT

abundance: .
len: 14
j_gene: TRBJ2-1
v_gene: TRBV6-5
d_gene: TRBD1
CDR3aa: CASSSPGQGHEQFF
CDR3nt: TGTGCCAGCAGTTCCCCGGGACAGGGGCATGAGCAGTTCTTC

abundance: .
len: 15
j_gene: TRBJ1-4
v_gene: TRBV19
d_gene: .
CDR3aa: CASSIGGDGVEKLFF
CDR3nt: TGTGCCAGTAGTATCGGGGGGGACGGTGTTGAAAAACTGTTTTTT

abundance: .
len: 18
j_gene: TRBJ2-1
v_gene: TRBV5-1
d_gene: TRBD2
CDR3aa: CASSLVLGPSGAYNEQFF
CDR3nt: TGCGCCAGCAGCTTGGTACTAGGTCCTAGCGGGGCATACAATGAGCAGTTCTTC

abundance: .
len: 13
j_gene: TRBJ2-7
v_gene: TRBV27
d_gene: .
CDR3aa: CASSLSDSYEQYF
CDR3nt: TGTGCCAGCAGTTTATCGGACAGCTACGAGCAGTACTTC

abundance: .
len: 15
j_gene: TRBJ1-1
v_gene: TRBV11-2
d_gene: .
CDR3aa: CASGDNLGGNTEAFF
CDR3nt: TGTGCCAGCGGCGACAACCTCGGGGGGAACACTGAAGCTTTCTTT

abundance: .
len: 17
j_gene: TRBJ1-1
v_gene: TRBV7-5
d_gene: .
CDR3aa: CARSQAPKTGYIIQAFF
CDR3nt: TGTGCCAGAAGCCAAGCCCCTAAGACAGGGTATATTATTCAAGCTTTCTTT

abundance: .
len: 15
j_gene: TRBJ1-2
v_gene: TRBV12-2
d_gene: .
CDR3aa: CASRWTGGHNYGYTF
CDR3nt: TGTGCAAGTCGCTGGACAGGGGGCCACAACTATGGCTACACCTTC

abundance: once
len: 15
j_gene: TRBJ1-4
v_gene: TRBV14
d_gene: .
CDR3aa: CASSLGTGGDEKLFF
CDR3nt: TGTGCCAGCAGCCTAGGGACTGGAGGGGACGAAAAACTGTTTTTT

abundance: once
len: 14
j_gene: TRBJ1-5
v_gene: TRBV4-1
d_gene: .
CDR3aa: CASSQAQILRPQHF
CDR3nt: TGCGCCAGCAGCCAAGCGCAAATACTACGACCCCAGCATTTT

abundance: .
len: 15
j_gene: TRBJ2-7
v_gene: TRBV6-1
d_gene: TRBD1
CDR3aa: CASRPPDRDPYEQYF
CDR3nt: TGTGCCAGCAGACCCCCGGACAGGGATCCCTACGAGCAGTACTTC

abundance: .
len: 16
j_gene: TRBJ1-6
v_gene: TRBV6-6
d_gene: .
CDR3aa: CASSYSSGAHNSPLHF
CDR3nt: TGTGCCAGCAGTTACTCATCAGGGGCCCATAATTCACCCCTCCACTTT

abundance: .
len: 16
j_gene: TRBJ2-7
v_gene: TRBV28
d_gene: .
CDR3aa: CASSFFGGRPSYEQYF
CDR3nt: TGTGCCAGCAGTTTCTTTGGGGGCAGGCCGTCCTACGAGCAGTACTTC

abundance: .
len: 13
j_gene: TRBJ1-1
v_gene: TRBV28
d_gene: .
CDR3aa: CASSTGLNTEAFF
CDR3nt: TGTGCCAGCAGTACAGGTCTGAACACTGAAGCTTTCTTT

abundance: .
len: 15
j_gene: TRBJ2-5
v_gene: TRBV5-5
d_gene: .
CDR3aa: CASSLSSGHQETQYF
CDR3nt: TGTGCCAGCAGCTTGTCGTCAGGGCACCAAGAGACCCAGTACTTC

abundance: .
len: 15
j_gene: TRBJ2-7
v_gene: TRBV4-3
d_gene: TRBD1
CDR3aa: CASSLNRGVIHEQYF
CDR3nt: TGCGCCAGCAGCCTTAACAGGGGAGTCATCCACGAGCAGTACTTC

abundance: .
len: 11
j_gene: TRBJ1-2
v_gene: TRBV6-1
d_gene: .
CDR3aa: CASREGYGYTF
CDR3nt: TGTGCCAGCAGGGAGGGCTATGGCTACACCTTC

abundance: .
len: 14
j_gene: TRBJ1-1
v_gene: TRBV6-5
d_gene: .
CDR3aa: CASIRQGMNTEAFF
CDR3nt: TGTGCCAGCATCCGGCAGGGAATGAACACTGAAGCTTTCTTT

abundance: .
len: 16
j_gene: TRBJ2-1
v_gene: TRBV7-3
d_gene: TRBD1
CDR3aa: CASSLTGDSRYNEQFF
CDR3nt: TGTGCCAGCAGCTTAACGGGGGACAGCCGCTACAATGAGCAGTTCTTC

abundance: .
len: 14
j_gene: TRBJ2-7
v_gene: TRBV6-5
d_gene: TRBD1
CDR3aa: CASSYGAGGYEQYF
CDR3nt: TGTGCCAGCAGTTACGGGGCAGGGGGCTACGAGCAGTACTTC

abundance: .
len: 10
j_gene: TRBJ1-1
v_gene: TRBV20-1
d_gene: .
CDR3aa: CSAVTGEAFF
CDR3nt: TGCAGTGCTGTAACAGGTGAAGCTTTCTTT

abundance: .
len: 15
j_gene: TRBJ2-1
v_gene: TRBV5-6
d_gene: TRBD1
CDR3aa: CASSLRDRTYNEQFF
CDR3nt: TGTGCCAGCAGCTTGAGGGACAGGACCTACAATGAGCAGTTCTTC

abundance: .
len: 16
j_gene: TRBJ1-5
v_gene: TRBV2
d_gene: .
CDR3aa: CASKFGVGQSNQPQHF
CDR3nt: TGTGCCAGCAAGTTTGGGGTCGGACAAAGCAATCAGCCCCAGCATTTT

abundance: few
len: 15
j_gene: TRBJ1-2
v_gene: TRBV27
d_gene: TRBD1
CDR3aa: CASSHSITTGKSYTF
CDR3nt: TGTGCCAGCAGTCACTCTATTACGACAGGGAAGAGCTACACCTTC

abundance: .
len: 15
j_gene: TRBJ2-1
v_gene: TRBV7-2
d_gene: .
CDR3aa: CASSPTVDSYNEQFF
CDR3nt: TGTGCCAGCAGCCCGACAGTCGACTCCTACAATGAGCAGTTCTTC

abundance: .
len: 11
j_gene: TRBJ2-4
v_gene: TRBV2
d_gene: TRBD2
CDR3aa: CASSDSRGGYF
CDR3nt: TGTGCCAGCAGTGATTCCCGGGGGGGATATTTC

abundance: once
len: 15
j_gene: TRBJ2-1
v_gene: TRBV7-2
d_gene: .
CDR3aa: CASSLYSTSYNEQFF
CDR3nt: TGTGCCAGCAGCCTCTACTCCACTTCCTACAATGAGCAGTTCTTC

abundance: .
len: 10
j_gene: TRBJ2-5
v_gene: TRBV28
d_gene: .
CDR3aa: CASSQGHQYF
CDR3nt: TGTGCCAGCAGCCAGGGACACCAGTACTTC

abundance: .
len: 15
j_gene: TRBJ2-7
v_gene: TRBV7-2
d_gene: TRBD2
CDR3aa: CASSLGFWTSDEQYF
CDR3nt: TGTGCCAGCAGCTTAGGTTTCTGGACTAGCGACGAGCAGTACTTC

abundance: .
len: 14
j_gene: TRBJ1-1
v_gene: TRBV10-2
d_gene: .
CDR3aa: CASSEFFIEPEAFF
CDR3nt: TGCGCCAGCAGTGAGTTTTTCATCGAGCCTGAAGCTTTCTTT

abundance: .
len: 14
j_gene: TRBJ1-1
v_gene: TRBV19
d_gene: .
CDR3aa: CASIRAGQNTEAFF
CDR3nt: TGTGCCAGTATTAGGGCCGGACAGAACACTGAAGCTTTCTTT

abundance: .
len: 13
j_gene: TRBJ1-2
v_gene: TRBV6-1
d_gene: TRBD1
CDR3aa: CASHRDRMYGYTF
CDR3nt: TGTGCCAGCCACCGGGACAGGATGTATGGCTACACCTTC

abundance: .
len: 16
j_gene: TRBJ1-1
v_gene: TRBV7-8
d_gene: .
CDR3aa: CASSSGTGTVETEAFF
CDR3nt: TGTGCCAGCAGCTCGGGTACAGGGACGGTAGAAACTGAAGCTTTCTTT

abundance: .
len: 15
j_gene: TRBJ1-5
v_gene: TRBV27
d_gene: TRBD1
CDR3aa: CASSSKGASNQPQHF
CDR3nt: TGTGCCAGCAGTTCCAAGGGGGCAAGCAATCAGCCCCAGCATTTT

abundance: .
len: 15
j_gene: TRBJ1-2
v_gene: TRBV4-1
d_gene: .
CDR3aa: CASSRNQRGDYGYTF
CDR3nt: TGCGCCAGCAGCCGAAACCAACGGGGGGACTATGGCTACACCTTC

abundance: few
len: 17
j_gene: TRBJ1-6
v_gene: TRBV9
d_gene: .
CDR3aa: CASSVGLGGGVDSPLHF
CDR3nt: TGTGCCAGCAGCGTAGGATTGGGAGGGGGGGTTGATTCACCCCTCCACTTT

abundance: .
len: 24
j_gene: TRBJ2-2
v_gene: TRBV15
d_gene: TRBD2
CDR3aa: CATSRDWQGWQQAGGRPNTGELFF
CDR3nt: TGTGCCACCAGCAGAGATTGGCAAGGGTGGCAGCAGGCGGGGGGACGCCCGAACACCGGGGAGCTGTTTTTT

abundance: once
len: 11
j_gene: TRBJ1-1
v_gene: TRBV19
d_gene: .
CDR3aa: CASSKTWGLNF
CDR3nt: TGTGCCAGTAGTAAGACCTGGGGACTCAACTTT